This T cell receptor (beta chain) originates from a study of cytomegalovirus exposure and HLA in healthy donors. At the level of the study: From HLA-typed donors, an early data release held approximately 85 million unique TCRs.

Whole-study results and caveats: An ancestry cluster, one associated with Asian ancestry, reportedly showed fewer N-insertions than the approximately 650-donor mean in a later analysis.

Use of 60 Vbeta and 13 Jbeta primers characterized the PCR. In the source study's methods: The authors later counted about 80 million unique TCR beta chains, roughly 10 million of them shared. TCRdb's copy holds only in-frame clones and misses some; the assay was immunoSEQ multiplex PCR. For V, J and clone size, that table is used; D and trimming come from the DNA. The profile shows approximately 190,000 clones, about nine tenths of them singletons. About this clone: Its antigen is undetermined.

This receptor was identified in a man aged 25 to 40 in good health and CMV-seronegative. Sample: PBMCs.

The CDR3 DNA sequence: TGCGCCAGCAGCCCAACAGGGATGAACACTGAAGCTTTCTTT. Protein sequence: CASSPTGMNTEAFF. The chain uses TRBV5-1 and TRBJ1-1; D might be TRBD1 (6 bases). V lost 4 bases and J 0 bases, leaving 10 bases between the germline ends. Looked up from germline, CDR1 is SGHRS and CDR2 is YFSETQ. The CDR3 is 14 amino acids.